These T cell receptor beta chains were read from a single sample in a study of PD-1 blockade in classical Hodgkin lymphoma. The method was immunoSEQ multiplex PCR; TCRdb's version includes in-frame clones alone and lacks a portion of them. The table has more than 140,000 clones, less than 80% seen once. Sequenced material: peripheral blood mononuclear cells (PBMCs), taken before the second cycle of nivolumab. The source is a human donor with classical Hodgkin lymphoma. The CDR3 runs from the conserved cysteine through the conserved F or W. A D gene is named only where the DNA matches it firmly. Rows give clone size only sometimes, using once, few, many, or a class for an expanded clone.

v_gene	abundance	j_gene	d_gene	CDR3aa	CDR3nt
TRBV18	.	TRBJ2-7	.	CASSPNRVSGEQYF	TGTGCCAGCTCACCAAACAGGGTCTCGGGGGAGCAGTACTTC
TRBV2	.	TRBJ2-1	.	CASSDRPDNEQFF	TGTGCCAGCAGTGACAGGCCTGACAATGAGCAGTTCTTC
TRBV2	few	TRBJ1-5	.	CASSLQGRNQPQHF	TGTGCCAGCAGTCTACAGGGAAGAAATCAGCCCCAGCATTTT
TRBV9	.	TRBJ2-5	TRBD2	CASSVTSVVETQYF	TGTGCCAGCAGCGTGACTAGCGTCGTAGAGACCCAGTACTTC
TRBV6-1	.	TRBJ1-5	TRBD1	CASSDRGHGQPQHF	TGTGCCAGCAGTGACAGGGGGCACGGGCAGCCCCAGCATTTT
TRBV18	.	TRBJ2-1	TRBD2	CASSPPGAGGTSEQFF	TGTGCCAGCTCACCACCAGGAGCGGGAGGGACTTCCGAGCAGTTCTTC
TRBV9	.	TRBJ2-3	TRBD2	CASSVRLAGTDTQYF	TGTGCCAGCAGCGTACGGCTAGCGGGGACAGATACGCAGTATTTT
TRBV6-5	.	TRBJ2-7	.	CASREGYEQYF	TGTGCCAGCAGGGAAGGCTACGAGCAGTACTTC
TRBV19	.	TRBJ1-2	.	CASSIKSLDPYGYTF	TGTGCCAGTAGTATTAAGTCGCTCGACCCCTATGGCTACACCTTC
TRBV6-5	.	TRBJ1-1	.	CASSYADRSNTEAFF	TGTGCCAGCAGTTATGCTGACAGGTCGAACACTGAAGCTTTCTTT
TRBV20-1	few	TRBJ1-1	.	CSAGYEAFF	TGCAGTGCAGGGTACGAAGCTTTCTTT
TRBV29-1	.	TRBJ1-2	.	CSTRGAMGYGYTF	TGCAGCACCCGTGGGGCGATGGGCTATGGCTACACCTTC
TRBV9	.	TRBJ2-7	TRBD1	CASSPPRKDRPRVEQYF	TGTGCCAGCAGCCCCCCCCGCAAGGACAGGCCTAGGGTCGAGCAGTACTTC
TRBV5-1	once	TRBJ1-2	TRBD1	CASSGTGGTYGYTF	TGTGCCAGCAGCGGGACAGGGGGCACCTATGGCTACACCTTC
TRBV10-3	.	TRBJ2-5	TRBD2	CATGTSQETQYF	TGTGCCACAGGGACTAGCCAAGAGACCCAGTACTTC
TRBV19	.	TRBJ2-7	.	CASTSASVGTPNF	TGTGCCAGCACCTCCGCGTCCGTTGGGACTCCGAACTTC
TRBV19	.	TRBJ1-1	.	CASSITGRKMNTEAFF	TGTGCCAGTAGTATCACAGGGCGGAAAATGAACACTGAAGCTTTCTTT
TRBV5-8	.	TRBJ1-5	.	CASSLSGNQPQHF	TGTGCCAGCAGCTTGTCGGGCAATCAGCCCCAGCATTTT
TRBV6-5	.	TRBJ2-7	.	CASQRASYEQYF	TGTGCCAGCCAGAGAGCCTCCTACGAGCAGTACTTC
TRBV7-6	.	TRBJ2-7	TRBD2	CASSKGLAGSLEQYF	TGTGCCAGCAGCAAGGGACTAGCGGGAAGCCTCGAGCAGTACTTC
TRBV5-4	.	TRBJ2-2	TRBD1	CASSFPTGRIPGELFF	TGTGCCAGCAGCTTTCCGACAGGGAGAATTCCCGGGGAGCTGTTTTTT
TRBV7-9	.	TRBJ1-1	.	CASSWDPHEAFF	TGTGCCAGCAGCTGGGACCCCCATGAAGCTTTCTTT
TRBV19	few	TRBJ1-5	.	CASRDGDQPQHF	TGTGCCAGTAGGGACGGAGATCAGCCCCAGCATTTT
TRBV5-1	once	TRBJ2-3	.	CASSRDSPGGDTQYF	TGCGCCAGCAGCCGGGACTCCCCCGGGGGTGATACGCAGTATTTT
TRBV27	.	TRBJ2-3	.	CASKGRGTDTQYF	TGTGCCAGCAAGGGCCGGGGGACAGATACGCAGTATTTT
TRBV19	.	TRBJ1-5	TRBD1	CASSTNWDSNSNQPQHF	TGTGCCAGTAGTACTAATTGGGACAGTAATAGCAATCAGCCCCAGCATTTT
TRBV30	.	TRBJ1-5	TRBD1	CAWSPDRGNQPQHF	TGTGCCTGGAGTCCGGACAGGGGAAATCAGCCCCAGCATTTT
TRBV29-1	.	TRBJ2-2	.	CSALGVGGLNTGELFF	TGCAGCGCCTTAGGGGTCGGGGGGCTCAACACCGGGGAGCTGTTTTTT
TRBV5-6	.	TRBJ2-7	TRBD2	CASSSGLAGGYEQYF	TGTGCCAGCAGCTCGGGACTAGCGGGAGGTTACGAGCAGTACTTC
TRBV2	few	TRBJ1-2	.	CASRETYGYTF	TGTGCCAGCAGGGAGACCTATGGCTACACCTTC
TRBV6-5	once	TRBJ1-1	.	CASSYASGLDTEAFF	TGTGCCAGCAGTTATGCATCAGGGTTAGACACTGAAGCTTTCTTT
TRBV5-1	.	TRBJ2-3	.	CASSFPPRDTQYF	TGCGCCAGCAGCTTCCCTCCAAGAGATACGCAGTATTTT
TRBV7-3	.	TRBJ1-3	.	CASSLSGSSGNTIYF	TGTGCCAGCAGCTTATCGGGGAGCTCTGGAAACACCATATATTTT
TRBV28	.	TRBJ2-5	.	CASSLGRVETQYF	TGTGCCAGCAGTTTAGGAAGGGTAGAGACCCAGTACTTC
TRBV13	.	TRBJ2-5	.	CASSFGGGETQYF	TGTGCCAGCAGCTTTGGGGGTGGGGAGACCCAGTACTTC
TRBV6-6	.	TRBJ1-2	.	CASSYNNYGYTF	TGTGCCAGCAGTTACAATAACTATGGCTACACCTTC
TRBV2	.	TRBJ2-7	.	CASSDRRDYEQYF	TGTGCCAGCAGTGACCGTAGGGACTACGAGCAGTACTTC
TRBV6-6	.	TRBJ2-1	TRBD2	CASSLLTSGDNEQFF	TGTGCCAGCAGTTTGCTGACTAGCGGAGACAATGAGCAGTTCTTC
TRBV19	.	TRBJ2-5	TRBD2	CASSPKGLAAGETQYF	TGTGCCAGTAGTCCAAAAGGACTAGCGGCCGGGGAGACCCAGTACTTC
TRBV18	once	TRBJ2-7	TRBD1	CASSAGTEYEQYF	TGTGCCAGCTCGGCCGGGACAGAGTACGAGCAGTACTTC
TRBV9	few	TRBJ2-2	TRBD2	CASSVTSGMRDTGELFF	TGTGCCAGCAGCGTGACTAGCGGGATGAGAGACACCGGGGAGCTGTTTTTT
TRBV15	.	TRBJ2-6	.	CATSRGLGVGGANVLTF	TGTGCCACCAGCAGAGGACTTGGGGTTGGTGGGGCCAACGTCCTGACTTTC
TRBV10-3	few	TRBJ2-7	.	CAISESLRGYEQYF	TGTGCCATCAGTGAGTCTCTAAGGGGGTACGAGCAGTACTTC
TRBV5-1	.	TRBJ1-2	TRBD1	CASSLVLGGGNGYTF	TGCGCCAGCAGCTTGGTACTCGGAGGGGGCAATGGCTACACCTTC
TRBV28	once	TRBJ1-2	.	CASAVGGSFRYGYTF	TGTGCCAGCGCGGTGGGAGGGTCGTTCCGCTATGGCTACACCTTC
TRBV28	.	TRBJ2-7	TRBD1	CASSFSDRVDEQYF	TGTGCCAGCAGTTTCTCGGACAGGGTGGACGAGCAGTACTTC
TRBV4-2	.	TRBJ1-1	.	CASSQDRGLRAGVYF	TGTGCCAGCAGCCAAGACCGAGGTTTGCGGGCAGGCGTCTATTTT
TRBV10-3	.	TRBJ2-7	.	CAIRTSSGTVSYEQYF	TGTGCCATCAGGACCTCTTCCGGGACGGTCTCCTACGAGCAGTACTTC
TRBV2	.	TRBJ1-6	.	CVSSGIGGFYNSPLHF	TGTGTCAGCAGTGGGATCGGGGGGTTCTATAATTCACCCCTCCACTTT
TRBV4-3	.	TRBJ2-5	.	CASSQETLETQYF	TGCGCCAGCAGCCAAGAGACCTTGGAGACCCAGTACTTC
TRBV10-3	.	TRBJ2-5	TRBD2	CAISHGTSNETQYF	TGTGCCATCAGCCACGGGACTAGCAACGAGACCCAGTACTTC
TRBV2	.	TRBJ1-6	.	CASKGLDASPLHF	TGTGCCAGCAAGGGTCTAGACGCTTCACCCCTCCACTTT
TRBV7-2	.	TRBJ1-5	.	CASSFHQNQPQHF	TGTGCCAGCAGCTTCCACCAGAATCAGCCCCAGCATTTT
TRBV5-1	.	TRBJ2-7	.	CASSFLGYTNAGIYEQYF	TGCGCCAGCAGCTTTTTGGGATACACGAACGCGGGGATCTACGAGCAGTACTTC
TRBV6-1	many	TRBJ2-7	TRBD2	CASSEAVVSGPGGRVHEQYF	TGTGCCAGCAGTGAAGCCGTAGTCTCAGGTCCGGGCGGGAGGGTTCACGAGCAGTACTTC
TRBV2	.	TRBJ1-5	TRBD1	CASKQGASNQPQHF	TGTGCCAGCAAACAGGGGGCGAGCAATCAGCCCCAGCATTTT